The clone carrying this TCR beta chain was detected ten times or more. Its target is not known. This sample stems from a study of early T cells in non-severe SARS-CoV-2 infection. Overall study: Sequenced material consisted of bulk RNA (from unsorted whole blood), and chains were unpaired. Study-level results: VDJdb matching favored anti-spike CD8 responses, missing private and CD4 specificities.

Individual cDNA molecules were tagged with unique molecular identifiers. TCRdb called the 5' RACE reads again in MiXCR, with one record for every CDR3 protein. The repertoire holds roughly 57,000 distinct CDR3 sequences, with around 12% as singletons. Trimming removed 6 bases at V and 6 bases at J, with 15 bases between. Germline V gene sequence: CDR1 DFQATT, CDR2 SNEGSKA (reference sequence). This CDR3 has 13 residues. This chain links TRBV20-1 with TRBJ2-4; TRBD2 is a possible D gene (5 bases). Sequencing used whole blood. This clonotype originated in an adult who was a healthcare worker with PCR-confirmed SARS-CoV-2 infection or an uninfected control (not recorded which). Here the CDR3 reads CSAISRGRNIQYF. The CDR3 DNA reads TGCAGTGCCATTAGTAGAGGGCGAAACATTCAGTACTTC.